This T cell receptor beta chain was captured in a study of blood T cell repertoires in COVID-19. Study as a whole: Some COVID-19 samples were acute and others convalescent; all came from the United States, Italy and Spain. PBMCs, B-cell-depleted T cells, or T cells were the source of the cDNA or gDNA that made up the material.

This clone appeared once. Original data processing: For nucleated cells, counts were estimated from reference gene primer amplification. Assay used: immunoSEQ multiplex PCR; TCRdb lists only in-frame clones, some missing. V and J calls and clone size follow that table, whereas D and trimming were derived from the DNA. The sample carries fewer than 300,000 clones, 88% recorded once. Material: peripheral blood. This clonotype originated in a man aged 60 to 75 who had recovered from COVID-19.

CDR3 residues: CASRGGSNQPQHF. The CDR3 bases are TGTGCCAGCAGGGGGGGTAGTAATCAGCCCCAGCATTTT. This sequence joins TRBV25-1 and TRBJ1-5; TRBD1 might be the D (5 bases). The germline V gene has CDR1 MGHDK and CDR2 SYGVNS. Trimming took 6 bases from V and 4 from J, leaving 10 bases between them. This CDR3 spans 13 amino acids.